This entry lists 6 T cell receptor beta chains sequenced from one sample in a study of T cell responses to AZD1222 COVID-19 vaccine. Produced via immunoSEQ multiplex PCR; TCRdb's table is partial and in-frame only. The sample holds over 75,000 clones, about nine tenths seen once. The sequencing used peripheral blood, collected on day 0 of AZD1222 vaccination. The receptors derive from an adult in good health.

The gene calls are TRBV30 and TRBJ2-7; D unclear. Germline assignment: CDR1 GTSNPN and CDR2 SVGIG (reference sequence). V gave up 0 bases and J gave up 4 bases, with 10 bases separating them. The CDR3 sequence is 13 residues long. The DNA of the CDR3 is TGTGCCTGGAGTGTGAAAGGGTTGTACGAGCAGTACTTC. Protein: CAWSVKGLYEQYF.

This chain joins TRBV7-6 and TRBJ1-2; 8 nucleotides match TRBD1. J gave up 0 bases and V 4 bases, and 10 bases lay outside the gene matches. The CDR3 consists of 17 residues. CDR1 and CDR2 from the germline V gene are SGHVS and FNYEAQ. CDR3 loop: CASSSSRNRGSNYGYTF. DNA of the CDR3: TGTGCCAGCAGCTCATCCCGGAACAGGGGGTCTAACTATGGCTACACCTTC.

The table lists this clone with a count of one. V and J are TRBV6-5 and TRBJ1-2, with D uncertain. From germline, CDR1 is MNHEY and CDR2 SVGAGI. With 2 bases removed from V and 3 bases from J, the gap between germline ends came to 13 bases. The CDR3 runs 15 residues. The CDR3 loop is CASSYAHPLDYGYTF. DNA for the CDR3: TGTGCCAGCAGTTACGCACATCCCCTCGACTATGGCTACACCTTC.

The rearrangement uses TRBV4-1 and TRBJ2-7; D possibly corresponds to TRBD2 (6 bases). Per germline, CDR1 MGHRA and CDR2 YSYEKL. The CDR3 length is 15 residues. V lost 1 base and J lost 5, with 15 bases in between. The CDR3 reads CASSQGRPGDHEQYF. The CDR3 nucleotides are TGCGCCAGCAGCCAAGGTCGCCCGGGGGACCACGAGCAGTACTTC.

V is TRBV7-2 and J is TRBJ2-1; 8 bases line up with TRBD2. CDR1 is SGHTA, CDR2 FQGNSA, per germline. V shed 5 bases and J 3 bases; nucleotides not matched to a gene: 6. This CDR3 comprises 15 residues. CDR3: CASSLSGSDYNEQFF. DNA for the CDR3: TGTGCCAGCAGCCTCAGCGGGAGTGACTACAATGAGCAGTTCTTC. Together with reference TRBV7-2 and TRBJ2-1, the CDR3 gives the full variable domain: GAGVSQSPSNKVTEKGKDVELRCDPISGHTALYWYRQSLGQGLEFLIYFQGNSAPDKSGLPSDRFSAERTGGSVSTLTIQRTQQEDSAVYLCASSLSGSDYNEQFFGPGTRLTVL.

This clone was counted only a few times. The chain is built from TRBV6-1 and TRBJ2-1; maybe TRBD2 (5 bases). Deletions cut 3 bases from V and 4 bases from J, with 13 bases between. The CDR3 spans 15 residues. Germline CDR1 reads MNHNS; CDR2 reads SASEGT. The CDR3 DNA follows: TGTGCCAGCAGTGACCGAAGCGGAGAATACAATGAGCAGTTCTTC. Translating it yields CASSDRSGEYNEQFF.